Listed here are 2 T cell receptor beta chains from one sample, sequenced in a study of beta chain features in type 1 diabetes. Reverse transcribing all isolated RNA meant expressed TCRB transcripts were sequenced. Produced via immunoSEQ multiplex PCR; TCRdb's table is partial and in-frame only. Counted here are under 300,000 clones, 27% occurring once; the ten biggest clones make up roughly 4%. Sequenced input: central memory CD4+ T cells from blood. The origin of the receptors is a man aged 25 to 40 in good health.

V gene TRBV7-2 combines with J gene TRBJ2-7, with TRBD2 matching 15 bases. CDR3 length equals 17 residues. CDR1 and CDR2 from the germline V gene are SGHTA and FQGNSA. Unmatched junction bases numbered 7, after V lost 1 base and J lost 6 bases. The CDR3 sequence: CASSLGAGLAGGGEQYF. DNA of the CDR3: TGTGCCAGCAGCTTAGGAGCGGGACTAGCGGGAGGAGGCGAGCAGTACTTC.

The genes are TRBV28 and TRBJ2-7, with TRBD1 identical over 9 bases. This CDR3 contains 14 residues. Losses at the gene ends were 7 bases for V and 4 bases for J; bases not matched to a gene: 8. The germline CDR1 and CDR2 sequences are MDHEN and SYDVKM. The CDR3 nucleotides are TGTGCCAGCACCTCCGGGACAGGGAGTTACGAGCAGTACTTC. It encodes CASTSGTGSYEQYF.